This TCR beta chain was recorded in a study of a mutant IDH1 vaccine in newly diagnosed glioma. Across the whole study: Vaccine administration was initiated 4-6 weeks following radiotherapy alone, or with temozolomide cycles.

This CDR3 is 16 amino acids long. V shed 0 bases, J shed 4 bases, and the junction held 8 bases outside the gene matches. CDR1 is LGHNA, CDR2 YNFKEQ, per germline. As regards this clone: Its antigen is as yet unknown.

This sample's time point: week 11, during vaccination. The content of each vaccine dose was 300 ug of mutant IDH1 20-mer peptide, and topical imiquimod accompanied it. Clones were read by immunoSEQ multiplex PCR, and TCRdb kept only the in-frame ones, dropping some. The table lists roughly 120,000 clones, under 90% of them singletons. Sequencing was performed on PBMCs, taken from a glioma patient whose treatment included an IDH1 peptide vaccine. The chain combines TRBV4-2 with TRBJ2-7; 8 nucleotides align to TRBD2. The sequence came from a woman between 50 and 59 years old with glioma. The CDR3 loop is CASSQDQNSGSYEQYF. The CDR3 nucleotides are TGTGCCAGCAGCCAAGATCAGAACAGCGGGAGTTACGAGCAGTACTTC.